One and the same sample provided the 2 T cell receptor beta chains below, sequenced in a study of T cell repertoires in cytomegalovirus infection (dated by TCRdb to about 2019). The run used an Illumina HiSeq 1500. TCRdb reprocessing: public reads trimmed at Q25 with fastp, clones called with MiXCR, in-frame beta chains kept. Under each unique CDR3 protein, matching rows form one entry showing the most common genes and DNA. This sample comprises about 150,000 distinct CDR3 sequences, around 22% of them detected only once. Jointly, the top ten make up roughly 11% of the sample. The sequencing input was PBMCs. Every receptor here comes from a human donor in good health (CMV status not recorded). Some clones in this sample may be carry-over from other donors' samples.

Ten or more counts support this clonotype. This chain connects TRBV7-2 to TRBJ2-1; 13 bases map to TRBD2. After removal of 3 bases from V and 5 bases from J, the junction contained 1 base not matched to a gene. The CDR3 is 15 amino acids. Germline assignment: CDR1 SGHTA and CDR2 FQGNSA. CDR3 bases: TGTGCCAGCAGCTTTGGACTAGCGGGGGACAATGAGCAGTTCTTC. Its protein is CASSFGLAGDNEQFF. Using reference TRBV7-2 and TRBJ2-1 for the parts outside the CDR3, the full variable domain is GAGVSQSPSNKVTEKGKDVELRCDPISGHTALYWYRQSLGQGLEFLIYFQGNSAPDKSGLPSDRFSAERTGGSVSTLTIQRTQQEDSAVYLCASSFGLAGDNEQFFGPGTRLTVL.

This clonotype was counted ten times or more. This chain uses TRBV7-2 with TRBJ1-2; D ambiguous. Germline lookup yields CDR1 SGHTA and CDR2 FQGNSA. Trimming took 1 base from V and 0 from J, leaving 15 bases between them. This CDR3 spans 17 amino acids. The CDR3, as DNA: TGTGCCAGCAGCTTAGTGTCAGGATCGGTATCTAACTATGGCTACACCTTC. This encodes CASSLVSGSVSNYGYTF.